This T cell receptor (beta chain) was captured by sequencing in a study of CD8+ T cells in alopecia areata. Study findings and constraints: Lesional scalp, notably in alopecia totalis/universalis, had clonality above that of normal scalp.

This clone has only one observation. Antigen: not known. The CDR3 length is 14 residues. The V gene's germline CDR1 is LGHNA and CDR2 YNFKEQ. With 1 base removed from V and 8 bases from J, the gap between germline ends came to 11 bases. Sequencing templates came from extracted RNA that was reverse transcribed into cDNA. Generated by immunoSEQ multiplex PCR, the TCRdb table keeps only in-frame clones and is missing some. The top ten hold 20% to 25% of the sample, which has about 110,000 clones, around 59% seen once. The J gene is TRBJ2-2, the V gene TRBV4-2; D is unresolved. The receptor comes from a human donor in good health. Specimen: CD8+ T cells sorted from blood. CDR3 in DNA: TGTGCCAGCAGCCAAGTTGCGCGTACGGGGGAGCTGTTTTTT. It is translated as CASSQVARTGELFF.